This T cell receptor beta chain was observed in a study of T cells after yellow fever vaccination. General study findings and limits: Among primary-vaccination clones, most reappeared after the booster, at just under 98% for CD4 and more than 75% for CD8.

Many counts were recorded for this clonotype. Its antigen is unidentified. TCRdb recomputed calls from the 5' RACE reads with MiXCR, one row per CDR3 protein. The sample carries some 300,000 distinct CDR3 sequences, roughly 8.7% recorded once. The V end lost 4 bases, the J end lost 7 bases, and 15 bases lay between the germline ends. The CDR3 spans 13 residues. CDR1 is SQVTM, CDR2 ANQGSEA, per germline. The V call is TRBV29-1, the J call TRBJ2-3; D not certain. The material sequenced was CD4+ T cells sorted from PBMCs, taken 5 days after the yellow fever booster vaccination. This sequence was found in a man aged 18 to 29 who received the YFV17D yellow fever vaccine. The CDR3 DNA is TGCAGCGTTGCAGTCCGGGCCCCACATACGCAGTATTTT. It yields the protein CSVAVRAPHTQYF.